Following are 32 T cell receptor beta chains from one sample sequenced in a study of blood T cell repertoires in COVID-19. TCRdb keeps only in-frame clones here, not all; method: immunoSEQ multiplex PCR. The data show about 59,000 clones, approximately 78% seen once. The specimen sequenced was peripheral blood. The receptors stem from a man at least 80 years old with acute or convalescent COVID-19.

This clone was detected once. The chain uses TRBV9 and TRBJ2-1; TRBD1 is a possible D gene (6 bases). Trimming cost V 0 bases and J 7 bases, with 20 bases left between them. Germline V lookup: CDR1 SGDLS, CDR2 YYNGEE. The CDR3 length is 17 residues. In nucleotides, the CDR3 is TGTGCCAGCAGCGTAGTCCCCGGGTCGACAGGAGGAAATGAGCAGTTCTTC. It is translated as CASSVVPGSTGGNEQFF.

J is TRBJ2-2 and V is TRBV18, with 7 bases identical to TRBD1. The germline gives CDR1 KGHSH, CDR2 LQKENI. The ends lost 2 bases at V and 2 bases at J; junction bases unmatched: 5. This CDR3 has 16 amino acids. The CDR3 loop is CASSPSRQGNTGELFF. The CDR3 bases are TGTGCCAGCTCACCATCTCGACAGGGAAACACCGGGGAGCTGTTTTTT.

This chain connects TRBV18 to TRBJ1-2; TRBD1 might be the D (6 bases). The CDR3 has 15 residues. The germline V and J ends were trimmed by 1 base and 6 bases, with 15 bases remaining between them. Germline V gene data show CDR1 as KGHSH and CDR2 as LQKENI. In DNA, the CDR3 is TGTGCCAGCTCACCACTCGCGGCCAGGGGAAATGGCTACACCTTC. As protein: CASSPLAARGNGYTF.

CDR3 region: CASSEAGVGMNTEAFF. The CDR3 DNA follows: TGTGCCAGCAGTGAAGCCGGGGTCGGGATGAACACTGAAGCTTTCTTT. The chain is built from TRBV6-1 and TRBJ1-1; D is uncertain. In germline, CDR1 is MNHNS, CDR2 SASEGT. V lost 0 bases, J lost 0 bases, and 11 bases lay in between. This CDR3 spans 16 amino acids.

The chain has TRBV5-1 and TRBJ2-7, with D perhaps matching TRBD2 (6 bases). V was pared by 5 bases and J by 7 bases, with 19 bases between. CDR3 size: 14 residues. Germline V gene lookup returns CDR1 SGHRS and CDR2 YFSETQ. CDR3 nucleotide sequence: TGCGCCAGCAGTAATGGCCTTCAGGCGGGGGAGCAGTACTTC. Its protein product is CASSNGLQAGEQYF.

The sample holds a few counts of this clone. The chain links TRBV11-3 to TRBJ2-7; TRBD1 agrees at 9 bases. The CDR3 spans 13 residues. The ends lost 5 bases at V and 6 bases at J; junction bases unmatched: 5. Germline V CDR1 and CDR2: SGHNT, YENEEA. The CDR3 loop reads CASSTRTGVEQYF. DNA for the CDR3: TGTGCCAGCAGCACCCGGACAGGGGTCGAGCAGTACTTC.

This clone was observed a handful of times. The CDR3 DNA follows: TGCGCCAGCAGCCAGCCCATTGCAGGGGTTGGCTACACCTTC. Protein: CASSQPIAGVGYTF. V usage is TRBV4-1 and J usage is TRBJ1-2; D is perhaps TRBD1 (6 bases). CDR3 size: 14 residues. The ends were cut back, 3 bases at V and 7 bases at J, with 15 bases in the middle. Per the germline V gene, CDR1 is MGHRA and CDR2 is YSYEKL.

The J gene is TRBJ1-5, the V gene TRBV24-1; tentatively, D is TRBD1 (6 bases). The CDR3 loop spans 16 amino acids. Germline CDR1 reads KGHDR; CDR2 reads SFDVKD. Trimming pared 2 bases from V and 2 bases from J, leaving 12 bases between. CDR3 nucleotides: TGTGCCACCAGTGATTCCAGGGGAATGGGCAATCAGCCCCAGCATTTT. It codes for CATSDSRGMGNQPQHF.

CDR3 sequence: CASSLYPTVGNTIYF. CDR3 sequence (DNA): TGTGCCAGCAGTTTATACCCGACAGTCGGAAACACCATATATTTT. This sequence joins TRBV28 and TRBJ1-3; perhaps TRBD1 as D (5 bases). The CDR3 loop spans 15 amino acids. V was shortened by 1 base and J by 4 bases, with 11 bases between the two germline ends. Germline values: CDR1 MDHEN, CDR2 SYDVKM.

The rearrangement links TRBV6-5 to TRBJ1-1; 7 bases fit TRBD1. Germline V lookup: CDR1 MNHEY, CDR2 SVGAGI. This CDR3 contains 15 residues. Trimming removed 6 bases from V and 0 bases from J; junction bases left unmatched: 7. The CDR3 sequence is CASSPGQVMNTEAFF. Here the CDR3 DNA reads TGTGCCAGCAGCCCAGGACAGGTGATGAACACTGAAGCTTTCTTT.

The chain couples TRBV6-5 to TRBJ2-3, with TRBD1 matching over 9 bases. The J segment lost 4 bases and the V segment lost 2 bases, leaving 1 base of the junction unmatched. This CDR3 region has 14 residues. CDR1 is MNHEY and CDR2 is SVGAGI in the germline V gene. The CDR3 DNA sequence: TGTGCCAGCAGTTACAGACAGGGGGCAGATACGCAGTATTTT. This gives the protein CASSYRQGADTQYF.

The CDR3 nucleotides read TGTGCCAGCAGCTTCTCTGATAATTCACCCCTCCACTTT. Translated: CASSFSDNSPLHF. The chain links TRBV5-4 to TRBJ1-6; D unclear. Germline V gene data show CDR1 as SGHNT and CDR2 as YYREEE (reference sequence). V gave up 2 bases and J gave up 5 bases, with 5 bases separating them. The CDR3 has 13 residues.

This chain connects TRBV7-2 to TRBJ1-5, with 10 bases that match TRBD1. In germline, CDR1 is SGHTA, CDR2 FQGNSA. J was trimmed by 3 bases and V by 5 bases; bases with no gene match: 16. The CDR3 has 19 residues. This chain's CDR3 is CASSPPQTGGSWYNQPQHF. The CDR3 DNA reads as TGTGCCAGCAGCCCACCCCAGACAGGGGGCTCGTGGTACAATCAGCCCCAGCATTTT.

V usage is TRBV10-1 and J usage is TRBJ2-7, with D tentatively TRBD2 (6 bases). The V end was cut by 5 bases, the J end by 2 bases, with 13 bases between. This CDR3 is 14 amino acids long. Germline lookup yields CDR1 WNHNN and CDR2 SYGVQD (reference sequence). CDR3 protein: CASSLGGTTYEQYF. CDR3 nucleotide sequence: TGCGCCAGCAGTCTTGGCGGGACCACCTACGAGCAGTACTTC.

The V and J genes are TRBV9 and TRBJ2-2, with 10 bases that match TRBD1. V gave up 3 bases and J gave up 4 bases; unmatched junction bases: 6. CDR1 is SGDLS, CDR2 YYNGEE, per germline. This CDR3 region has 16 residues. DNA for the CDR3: TGTGCCAGCAGCGCTAGGGACAGGGGATTCACCGGGGAGCTGTTTTTT. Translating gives CASSARDRGFTGELFF.

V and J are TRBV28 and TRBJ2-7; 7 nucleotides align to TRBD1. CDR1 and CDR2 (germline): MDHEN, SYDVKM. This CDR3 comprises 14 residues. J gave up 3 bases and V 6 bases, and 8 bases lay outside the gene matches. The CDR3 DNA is TGTGCCAGCAGCGAACAGGGGACGCTCTACGAGCAGTACTTC. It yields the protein CASSEQGTLYEQYF. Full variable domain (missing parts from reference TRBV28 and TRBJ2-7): DVKVTQSSRYLVKRTGEKVFLECVQDMDHENMFWYRQDPGLGLRLIYFSYDVKMKEKGDIPEGYSVSREKKERFSLILESASTNQTSMYLCASSEQGTLYEQYFGPGTRLTVT.

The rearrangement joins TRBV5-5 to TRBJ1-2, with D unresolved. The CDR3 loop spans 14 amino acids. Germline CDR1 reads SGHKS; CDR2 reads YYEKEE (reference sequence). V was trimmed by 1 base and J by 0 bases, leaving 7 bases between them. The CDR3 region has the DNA TGTGCCAGCAGCTTGCAGGCCGCTAACTATGGCTACACCTTC. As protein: CASSLQAANYGYTF.

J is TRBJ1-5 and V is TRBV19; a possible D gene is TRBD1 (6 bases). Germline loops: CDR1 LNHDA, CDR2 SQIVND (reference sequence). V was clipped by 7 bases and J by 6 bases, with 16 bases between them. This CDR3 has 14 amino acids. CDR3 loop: CASKTQGPGQPQHF. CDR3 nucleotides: TGTGCCAGTAAAACGCAGGGGCCGGGTCAGCCCCAGCATTTT. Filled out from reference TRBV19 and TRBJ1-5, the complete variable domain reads DGGITQSPKYLFRKEGQNVTLSCEQNLNHDAMYWYRQDPGQGLRLIYYSQIVNDFQKGDIAEGYSVSREKKESFPLTVTSAQKNPTAFYLCASKTQGPGQPQHFGDGTRLSIL.

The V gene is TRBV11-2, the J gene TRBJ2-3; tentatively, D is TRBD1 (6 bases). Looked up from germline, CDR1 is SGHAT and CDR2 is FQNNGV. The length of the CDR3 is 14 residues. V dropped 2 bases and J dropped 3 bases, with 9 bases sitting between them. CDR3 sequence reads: CASSLYRATDTQYF. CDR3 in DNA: TGTGCCAGCAGCTTATACAGGGCGACAGATACGCAGTATTTT.

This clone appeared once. CDR3 loop: CASSMGGQGNSYNEQFF. CDR3 bases: TGTGCCAGTAGTATGGGGGGACAGGGGAACTCCTACAATGAGCAGTTCTTC. V usage is TRBV19 and J usage is TRBJ2-1, with TRBD1 matching over 10 bases. CDR3 length: 17 amino acids. Germline V gene lookup returns CDR1 LNHDA and CDR2 SQIVND (reference sequence). Unmatched junction bases numbered 5, after V lost 3 bases and J lost 0 bases.

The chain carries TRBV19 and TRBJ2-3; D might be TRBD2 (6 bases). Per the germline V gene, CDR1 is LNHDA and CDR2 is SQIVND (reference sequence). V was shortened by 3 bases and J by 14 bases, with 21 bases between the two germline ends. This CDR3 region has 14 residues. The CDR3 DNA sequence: TGTGCCAGTAGTATGAGCCCTGGGACTTGGCGCCGGTATTTT. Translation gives CASSMSPGTWRRYF.

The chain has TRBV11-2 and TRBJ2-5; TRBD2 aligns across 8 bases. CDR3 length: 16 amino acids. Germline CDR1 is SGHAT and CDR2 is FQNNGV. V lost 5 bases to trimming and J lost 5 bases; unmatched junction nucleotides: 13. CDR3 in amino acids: CASSPTGGRVAETQYF. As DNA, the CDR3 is TGTGCCAGCAGCCCAACGGGGGGGAGGGTTGCCGAGACCCAGTACTTC.

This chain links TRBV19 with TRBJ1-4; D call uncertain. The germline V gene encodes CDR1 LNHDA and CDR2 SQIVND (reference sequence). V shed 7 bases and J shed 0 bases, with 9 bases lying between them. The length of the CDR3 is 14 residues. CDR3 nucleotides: TGTGCCAGTAAAACAGAAGCAACTAATGAAAAACTGTTTTTT. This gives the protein CASKTEATNEKLFF.

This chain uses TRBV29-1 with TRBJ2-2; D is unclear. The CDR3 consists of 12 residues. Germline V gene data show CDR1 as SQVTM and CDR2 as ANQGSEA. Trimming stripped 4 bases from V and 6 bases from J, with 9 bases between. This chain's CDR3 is CSVGSQAGELFF. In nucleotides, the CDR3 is TGCAGCGTTGGCTCGCAGGCCGGGGAGCTGTTTTTT.

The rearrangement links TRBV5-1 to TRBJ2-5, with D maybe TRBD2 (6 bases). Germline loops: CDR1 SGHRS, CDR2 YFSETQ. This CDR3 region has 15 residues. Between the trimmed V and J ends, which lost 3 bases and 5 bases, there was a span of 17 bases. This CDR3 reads CASSYATGVRETQYF. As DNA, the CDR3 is TGCGCCAGCAGCTACGCTACGGGGGTGCGGGAGACCCAGTACTTC.

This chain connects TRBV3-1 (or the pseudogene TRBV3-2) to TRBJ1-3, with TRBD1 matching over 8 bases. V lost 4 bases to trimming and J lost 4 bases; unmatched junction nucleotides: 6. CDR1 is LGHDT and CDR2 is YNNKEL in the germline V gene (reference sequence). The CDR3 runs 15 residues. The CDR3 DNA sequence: TGTGCCAGCAGCCCTAGGACAGGGAACGGAAACACCATATATTTT. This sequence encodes CASSPRTGNGNTIYF.

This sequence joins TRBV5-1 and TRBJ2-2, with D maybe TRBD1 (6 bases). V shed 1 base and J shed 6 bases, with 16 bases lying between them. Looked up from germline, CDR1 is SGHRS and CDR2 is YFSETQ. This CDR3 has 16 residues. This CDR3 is CASSLQGGSISGELFF. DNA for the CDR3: TGCGCCAGCAGCTTGCAAGGGGGTTCCATATCCGGGGAGCTGTTTTTT.

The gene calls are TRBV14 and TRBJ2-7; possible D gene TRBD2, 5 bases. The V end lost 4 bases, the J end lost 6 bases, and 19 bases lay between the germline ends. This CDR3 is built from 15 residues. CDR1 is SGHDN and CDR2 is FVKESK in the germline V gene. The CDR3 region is CASSPPGLPGSEQYF. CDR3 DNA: TGTGCCAGCAGCCCCCCCGGCCTACCTGGGAGCGAGCAGTACTTC.

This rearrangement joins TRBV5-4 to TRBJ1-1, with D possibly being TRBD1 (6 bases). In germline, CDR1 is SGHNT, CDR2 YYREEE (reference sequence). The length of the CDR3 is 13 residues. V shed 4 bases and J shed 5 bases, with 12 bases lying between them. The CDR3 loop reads CASSETGWTEAFF. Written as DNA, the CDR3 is TGTGCCAGCAGCGAAACAGGGTGGACTGAAGCTTTCTTT.

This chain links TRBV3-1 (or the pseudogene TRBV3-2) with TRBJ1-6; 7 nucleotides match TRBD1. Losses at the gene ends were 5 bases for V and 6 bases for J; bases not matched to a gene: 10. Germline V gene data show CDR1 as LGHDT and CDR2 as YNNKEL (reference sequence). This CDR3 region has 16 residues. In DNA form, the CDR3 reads TGTGCCAGCAGCACCCGACAGGGAAGGAGTAATTCACCCCTCCACTTT. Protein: CASSTRQGRSNSPLHF.

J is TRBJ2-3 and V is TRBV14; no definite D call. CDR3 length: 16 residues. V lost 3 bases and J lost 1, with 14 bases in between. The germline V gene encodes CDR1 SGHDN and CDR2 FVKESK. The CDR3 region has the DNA TGTGCCAGCAGCCAGGATGTGAACAGACGCACAGATACGCAGTATTTT. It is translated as CASSQDVNRRTDTQYF.

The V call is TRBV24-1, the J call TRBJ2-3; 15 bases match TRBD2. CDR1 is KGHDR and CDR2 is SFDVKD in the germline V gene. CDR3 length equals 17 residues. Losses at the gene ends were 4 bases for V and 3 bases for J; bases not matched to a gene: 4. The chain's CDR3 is CATSDGGTSGRTDTQYF. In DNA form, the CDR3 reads TGTGCCACCAGTGACGGAGGGACTAGCGGGAGGACAGATACGCAGTATTTT.